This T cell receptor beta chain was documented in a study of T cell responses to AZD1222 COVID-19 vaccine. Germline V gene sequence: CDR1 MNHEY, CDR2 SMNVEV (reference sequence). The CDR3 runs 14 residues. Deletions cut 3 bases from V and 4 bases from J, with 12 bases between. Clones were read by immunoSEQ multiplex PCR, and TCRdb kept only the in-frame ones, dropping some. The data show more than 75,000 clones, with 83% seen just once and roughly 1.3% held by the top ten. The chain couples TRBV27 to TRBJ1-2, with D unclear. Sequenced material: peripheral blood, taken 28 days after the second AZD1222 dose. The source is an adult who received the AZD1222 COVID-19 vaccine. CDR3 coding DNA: TGTGCCAGCAGTTTCACGTCCTCAGCCTATGGCTACACCTTC. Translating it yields CASSFTSSAYGYTF.